Only one count was recorded for the clone carrying this TCR beta chain. The sample originates from a study of blood T cell repertoires in COVID-19. Study at large: Acute and convalescent COVID-19 specimens originated in the United States, Italy and Spain. T cells, B-cell-depleted T cells, or PBMCs supplied cDNA or gDNA.

Libraries were prepared by immunoSEQ multiplex PCR; TCRdb keeps only in-frame clonotypes and omits some of them. This sample has 35,000 to 50,000 clones, with around four fifths found just once. The CDR3 sequence is 15 residues long. The V gene's germline CDR1 is MDHEN and CDR2 SYDVKM. V shed 6 bases and J 2 bases; nucleotides not matched to a gene: 8. The chain is built from TRBV28 and TRBJ1-2, with 8 bases lining up with TRBD1. The TCR sequence derives from a woman older than 75 with acute or convalescent COVID-19. The sample taken for sequencing was peripheral blood. The CDR3 nucleotides read TGTGCCAGCAGCACCTCGGACAGGGCCAACTATGGCTACACCTTC. Translation: CASSTSDRANYGYTF.